Presented here are 27 T cell receptor beta chains from one specimen sequenced in a study of PD-1 blockade in classical Hodgkin lymphoma. Time point: cycle 4 day 1 (C4D1), after 6 weeks of nivolumab. In every patient, relapse followed autologous stem cell transplantation, while exposure to brentuximab vedotin differed. Libraries were prepared by immunoSEQ multiplex PCR; TCRdb keeps only in-frame clonotypes and omits some of them. The sample yields 96,000 or so clones, approximately 94% seen once. The material was peripheral blood mononuclear cells (PBMCs), obtained before the fourth cycle of nivolumab. The receptors come from a human donor with classical Hodgkin lymphoma.

In its sample, this clone was seen once. This chain connects TRBV7-3 to TRBJ2-1; 8 nucleotides agree with TRBD2. Germline V CDR1 and CDR2: SGHTA, FQGTGA. The CDR3 has 15 amino acids. V dropped 3 bases and J dropped 8; count of bases not matched to a gene: 9. CDR3 region: CASSFLRGRPHEQFF. The CDR3 DNA reads TGTGCCAGCAGCTTCCTCCGCGGGAGGCCCCATGAGCAGTTCTTC.

The chain carries TRBV5-4 and TRBJ2-7, with 11 bases fitting TRBD2. V shed 1 base, J shed 1 base, and the junction held 4 bases outside the gene matches. Germline CDR1 reads SGHNT; CDR2 reads YYREEE (reference sequence). The CDR3 spans 16 residues. CDR3 residues: CASSLFSSGRSYEQYF. The CDR3, as DNA: TGTGCCAGCAGCTTGTTTTCTAGCGGGAGGTCCTACGAGCAGTACTTC.

The rearrangement links TRBV2 to TRBJ2-1; D uncertain. The length of the CDR3 is 15 residues. V was clipped by 0 bases and J by 8 bases, with 14 bases between them. The germline V gene encodes CDR1 SNHLY and CDR2 FYNNEI. The CDR3 region has the DNA TGTGCCAGCAGTGAAGCACGAGTTTCCCCCCATGAGCAGTTCTTC. Encoded protein: CASSEARVSPHEQFF.

The chain couples TRBV4-2 to TRBJ1-2, with TRBD1 matching over 12 bases. CDR3 length equals 16 residues. Germline V gives CDR1 LGHNA, CDR2 YNFKEQ. The ends lost 0 bases at V and 7 bases at J; junction bases unmatched: 6. CDR3 loop: CASSQEGTGGAGGYTF. The CDR3 DNA follows: TGTGCCAGCAGCCAAGAGGGGACAGGGGGCGCGGGTGGCTACACCTTC.

The rearrangement links TRBV10-3 to TRBJ2-7; TRBD2 aligns across 8 bases. This CDR3 contains 17 residues. Germline V gene lookup returns CDR1 ENHRY and CDR2 SYGVKD. The V segment lost 8 bases and the J segment 6 bases; nucleotides outside the gene matches: 21. The CDR3 is CAISFISGSGGGSEQYF. CDR3 DNA sequence: TGTGCCATCTCCTTTATTTCGGGGAGCGGGGGTGGGTCCGAGCAGTACTTC.

This clone showed up just once. This rearrangement joins TRBV19 to TRBJ1-1, with no clear D. Germline-derived CDR1 and CDR2 are LNHDA and SQIVND (reference sequence). With 0 bases removed from V and 1 base from J, the gap between germline ends came to 6 bases. The CDR3 sequence is 14 residues long. The CDR3 sequence is CASSIDEGNTEAFF. The CDR3, as DNA: TGTGCCAGTAGTATAGATGAGGGGAACACTGAAGCTTTCTTT.

The rearrangement uses TRBV19 and TRBJ2-3; possible D gene TRBD2, 6 bases. The V end was cut by 1 base, the J end by 5 bases, with 13 bases between. From germline, CDR1 is LNHDA and CDR2 SQIVND (reference sequence). The CDR3 has 15 amino acids. CDR3 DNA: TGTGCCAGTAGTATAGGACTAGAGGGATTAGATACGCAGTATTTT. Encoded protein: CASSIGLEGLDTQYF.

The chain carries TRBV2 and TRBJ2-7; D not certain. Germline values: CDR1 SNHLY, CDR2 FYNNEI. This CDR3 spans 10 amino acids. The germline V and J ends were trimmed by 8 bases and 3 bases, with 5 bases remaining between them. This chain's CDR3 is CASLGYEQYF. In DNA form, the CDR3 reads TGTGCCAGCCTTGGCTACGAGCAGTACTTC.

The CDR3 sequence: CASRLRAPGSTGELFF. The CDR3 nucleotides read TGTGCCAGCAGGTTACGGGCTCCTGGATCCACCGGGGAGCTGTTTTTT. This chain links TRBV7-6 with TRBJ2-2; no clear D. CDR1 is SGHVS, CDR2 FNYEAQ, per germline. CDR3 length equals 16 residues. V was pared by 6 bases and J by 4 bases, with 18 bases between.

This clone came up once. The chain combines TRBV25-1 with TRBJ1-6; maybe TRBD1 (6 bases). The germline V gene encodes CDR1 MGHDK and CDR2 SYGVNS. The CDR3 has 16 amino acids. The germline V and J ends were trimmed by 5 bases and 6 bases, with 17 bases remaining between them. The CDR3 DNA reads as TGTGCCAGCAGTCCCGTGGGGGGCACATCTAATTCACCCCTCCACTTT. It specifies CASSPVGGTSNSPLHF.

The V call is TRBV5-1, the J call TRBJ2-5; TRBD2 might be the D (5 bases). This CDR3 is 14 amino acids long. V was trimmed by 4 bases and J by 1 base, leaving 11 bases between them. CDR1 is SGHRS and CDR2 is YFSETQ in the germline V gene. This CDR3 reads CASSPEASQETQYF. The CDR3 DNA reads TGCGCCAGCAGCCCGGAGGCCAGCCAAGAGACCCAGTACTTC. The entire variable domain, with the rest obtained from reference TRBV5-1 and TRBJ2-5, is as follows: KAGVTQTPRYLIKTRGQQVTLSCSPISGHRSVSWYQQTPGQGLQFLFEYFSETQRNKGNFPGRFSGRQFSNSRSEMNVSTLELGDSALYLCASSPEASQETQYFGPGTRLLVL.

J is TRBJ2-7 and V is TRBV5-1; D not resolved. Trimming pared 0 bases from V and 9 bases from J, leaving 13 bases between. CDR1 SGHRS and CDR2 YFSETQ come from the germline V gene. This CDR3 comprises 13 residues. CDR3 in amino acids: CASSLDPDYGQYF. Here the CDR3 DNA reads TGCGCCAGCAGCTTGGATCCAGATTATGGGCAGTACTTC.

The chain employs TRBV29-1 and TRBJ2-7; TRBD1 matches at 7 bases. V dropped 1 base and J dropped 6; count of bases not matched to a gene: 12. The CDR3 sequence is 15 residues long. The germline V gene encodes CDR1 SQVTM and CDR2 ANQGSEA. The CDR3 DNA reads as TGCAGCGTTGAAGGGAGTACAGGGGCAAGTTTCGAGCAGTACTTC. Translating gives CSVEGSTGASFEQYF.

This clone was counted a few times. This chain joins TRBV30 and TRBJ2-5; 8 bases are shared with TRBD1. This CDR3 spans 15 amino acids. Germline V lookup: CDR1 GTSNPN, CDR2 SVGIG (reference sequence). V gave up 8 bases and J gave up 4 bases; unmatched junction bases: 15. The CDR3 spells CALSTSTGAGETQYF. CDR3 coding DNA: TGTGCCCTATCGACCTCGACAGGGGCGGGAGAGACCCAGTACTTC.

The V gene is TRBV5-4, the J gene TRBJ2-5, with 7 positions matching TRBD1. The CDR3 is 17 amino acids. Germline assignment: CDR1 SGHNT and CDR2 YYREEE (reference sequence). J gave up 4 bases and V 3 bases, and 15 bases lay outside the gene matches. CDR3 residues: CASSWVGLGQQSETQYF. The CDR3 DNA sequence: TGTGCCAGCAGCTGGGTGGGGTTGGGACAGCAATCAGAGACCCAGTACTTC.

V and J are TRBV2 and TRBJ2-3; no reliable D call. The CDR3 is made up of 11 amino acids. Per the germline V gene, CDR1 is SNHLY and CDR2 is FYNNEI. Trimming took 6 bases from V and 6 from J, leaving 7 bases between them. CDR3 region: CASRGYDTQYF. The CDR3, as DNA: TGTGCCAGCAGGGGGTATGATACGCAGTATTTT.

The V and J genes are TRBV7-8 and TRBJ2-2, with D unresolved. Germline values: CDR1 SGHVS, CDR2 FQNEAQ. Trimming took 1 base from V and 12 from J, leaving 15 bases between them. The CDR3 spans 14 residues. CDR3 sequence (DNA): TGTGCCAGCAGCTTAGGAGACCGCTCCCGGAAGCTGTTTTTT. Amino acids: CASSLGDRSRKLFF.

The gene calls are TRBV15 and TRBJ2-2; D unclear. V lost 1 base to trimming and J lost 2 bases, with 8 bases between them. The CDR3 runs 15 residues. Germline V gene sequence: CDR1 LNHNV, CDR2 YYDKDF (reference sequence). For the CDR3, the DNA is TGTGCCACCAGCAGAGGACTTTCTAACACCGGGGAGCTGTTTTTT. Translation: CATSRGLSNTGELFF.

This rearrangement joins TRBV18 to TRBJ2-5, with unresolved D. CDR3 length: 15 amino acids. CDR1 and CDR2 (germline): KGHSH, LQKENI. The ends were cut back, 3 bases at V and 3 bases at J, with 14 bases in the middle. CDR3 coding DNA: TGTGCCAGCTCACCGTCGGCAGCGAACAAAGAGACCCAGTACTTC. Encoded protein: CASSPSAANKETQYF.

The chain employs TRBV2 and TRBJ2-3; a possible D gene is TRBD2 (5 bases). Trimming took off 7 bases at V and 4 bases at J, with 18 bases between the two ends. From germline, CDR1 is SNHLY and CDR2 FYNNEI. The length of the CDR3 is 15 residues. The CDR3 sequence: CASIPTALLADTQYF. The CDR3 bases are TGTGCCAGCATCCCGACTGCTCTACTAGCAGATACGCAGTATTTT.

The chain is built from TRBV28 and TRBJ2-2; D is unclear. The germline V gene has CDR1 MDHEN and CDR2 SYDVKM. The CDR3 consists of 17 residues. V shed 3 bases and J shed 0 bases, with 14 bases lying between them. In nucleotides, the CDR3 is TGTGCCAGCAGTTTTAGTTTTGGGGTTCCGAACACCGGGGAGCTGTTTTTT. It encodes CASSFSFGVPNTGELFF. Combining the CDR3 with reference TRBV28 and TRBJ2-2 gives the whole variable domain DVKVTQSSRYLVKRTGEKVFLECVQDMDHENMFWYRQDPGLGLRLIYFSYDVKMKEKGDIPEGYSVSREKKERFSLILESASTNQTSMYLCASSFSFGVPNTGELFFGEGSRLTVL.

V is TRBV5-4 and J is TRBJ1-1; D is perhaps TRBD1 (6 bases). V lost 1 base, J lost 0 bases, and 7 bases lay in between. Germline CDR1 SGHNT, CDR2 YYREEE (reference sequence). This CDR3 region has 14 residues. DNA of the CDR3: TGTGCCAGCAGCTTGACAGGGATGAACACTGAAGCTTTCTTT. This codes for CASSLTGMNTEAFF. Filled out from reference TRBV5-4 and TRBJ1-1, the complete variable domain reads ETGVTQSPTHLIKTRGQQVTLRCSSQSGHNTVSWYQQALGQGPQFIFQYYREEENGRGNFPPRFSGLQFPNYSSELNVNALELDDSALYLCASSLTGMNTEAFFGQGTRLTVV.

This chain uses TRBV7-8 with TRBJ2-3; D possibly uses TRBD1 or TRBD2 (5 bases each). The CDR3 sequence is 14 residues long. Between the trimmed V and J ends, which lost 1 base and 6 bases, there was a span of 11 bases. CDR1 is SGHVS, CDR2 FQNEAQ, per germline. The CDR3 spells CASSLGRQGDTQYF. As DNA, the CDR3 is TGTGCCAGCAGCTTAGGGAGGCAGGGCGATACGCAGTATTTT.

The rearrangement links TRBV5-1 to TRBJ2-7, with 12 bases aligning to TRBD2. Germline assignment: CDR1 SGHRS and CDR2 YFSETQ. CDR3 length: 18 amino acids. V dropped 2 bases and J dropped 7; count of bases not matched to a gene: 16. CDR3 loop: CASSLRLAGESFRREQYF. The CDR3 DNA sequence: TGCGCCAGCAGCTTAAGACTAGCGGGAGAATCCTTTCGTCGGGAGCAGTACTTC. Using reference TRBV5-1 and TRBJ2-7 for the parts outside the CDR3, the full variable domain is KAGVTQTPRYLIKTRGQQVTLSCSPISGHRSVSWYQQTPGQGLQFLFEYFSETQRNKGNFPGRFSGRQFSNSRSEMNVSTLELGDSALYLCASSLRLAGESFRREQYFGPGTRLTVT.

This sequence joins TRBV7-9 and TRBJ1-2; TRBD1 matches at 7 bases. J was trimmed by 5 bases and V by 5 bases; bases with no gene match: 8. Per germline, CDR1 SEHNR and CDR2 FQNEAQ (reference sequence). The CDR3 consists of 14 residues. CDR3 residues: CASSQGTGDYGYTF. CDR3 bases: TGTGCCAGCAGCCAAGGCACAGGGGATTATGGCTACACCTTC. Using reference TRBV7-9 and TRBJ1-2 for the parts outside the CDR3, the full variable domain is DTGVSQNPRHKITKRGQNVTFRCDPISEHNRLYWYRQTLGQGPEFLTYFQNEAQLEKSRLLSDRFSAERPKGSFSTLEIQRTEQGDSAMYLCASSQGTGDYGYTFGSGTRLTVV.

The rearrangement joins TRBV27 to TRBJ1-6; D is perhaps TRBD1 (6 bases). The CDR3 sequence is 17 residues long. Germline V gene sequence: CDR1 MNHEY, CDR2 SMNVEV (reference sequence). Between the trimmed V and J ends, which lost 1 base and 6 bases, there was a span of 16 bases. The CDR3, as DNA: TGTGCCAGCAGTTTATTGGGATTGGACAGCTCTAATTCACCCCTCCACTTT. It translates to CASSLLGLDSSNSPLHF.

The chain is built from TRBV5-4 and TRBJ1-1; perhaps TRBD1 as D (6 bases). The germline V gene encodes CDR1 SGHNT and CDR2 YYREEE (reference sequence). There are 14 residues in the CDR3. The V end lost 4 bases, the J end lost 3 bases, and 13 bases lay between the germline ends. The CDR3, as DNA: TGTGCCAGCAGCGCAAGGGGGGTCTACACTGAAGCTTTCTTT. The encoded protein is CASSARGVYTEAFF.